This T cell receptor (beta chain) is from a study of control samples from healthy donors and cancer patients. The assay was immunoSEQ multiplex PCR, and TCRdb's table has in-frame clones only and misses some. The sample holds more than 95,000 clones, over 90% seen once. CDR3 size: 15 residues. The trim removed 5 bases at V and 6 bases at J, leaving 10 bases unmatched. Germline CDR1 is SEHNR and CDR2 is FQNEAQ (reference sequence). This clone was observed once. This TCR was sampled from a man in his thirties or forties in good health. The V and J genes are TRBV7-9 and TRBJ2-3; 8 nucleotides match TRBD2. The sequenced material came from blood. CDR3 DNA sequence: TGTGCCAGCAGCCCGGGAGGGTTGATTGTGGATACGCAGTATTTT. Its translation: CASSPGGLIVDTQYF.